Listed below are T cell receptor beta chains from one sample, sequenced in a study of T cells in localized non-small cell lung cancer. Profiling relied on immunoSEQ multiplex PCR, and the TCRdb table lists in-frame clones only, not all of them. The data contain about 23,000 clones, over 75% of them singletons. The sample consisted of peripheral blood, taken before any cancer treatment. These receptors were taken from a woman aged 40 to 75 with stage I lung adenocarcinoma. Both conserved end residues are part of each CDR3. D genes are given only for firm matches. Clone size, where shown, is once, few, many, or a class for clones that have expanded.

length: 14
D: .
V: TRBV18
J: TRBJ2-7
size: .
DNA: TGTGCCAGCTCACCCGACAGGAATGCCTACGAGCAGTACTTC
CDR3: CASSPDRNAYEQYF

length: 15
D: .
V: TRBV11-2
J: TRBJ2-1
size: once
DNA: TGTGCCAGCAGCTTAGATTTCGGCTCCTACAATGAGCAGTTCTTC
CDR3: CASSLDFGSYNEQFF

length: 12
D: .
V: TRBV28
J: TRBJ1-5
size: .
DNA: TGTGCCAGCAGTTTATATGAGCAGCCCCAGCATTTT
CDR3: CASSLYEQPQHF

length: 15
D: TRBD1
V: TRBV5-1
J: TRBJ1-4
size: .
DNA: TGCGCCAGCAGCAGAGGACAGGGCGGGAGTGAAAAACTGTTTTTT
CDR3: CASSRGQGGSEKLFF

length: 15
D: .
V: TRBV6-4
J: TRBJ2-1
size: .
DNA: TGTGCCAGCAGTGACCCCCCGGACAGTTACAATGAGCAGTTCTTC
CDR3: CASSDPPDSYNEQFF

length: 15
D: .
V: TRBV5-1
J: TRBJ2-1
size: .
DNA: TGCGCCAGCAGCTTGGCCCTAGCGTATGACAATGAGCAGTTCTTC
CDR3: CASSLALAYDNEQFF

length: 14
D: .
V: TRBV28
J: TRBJ1-1
size: .
DNA: TGTGCCAGCAGTTTAGAAGGGAGGGACACTGAAGCTTTCTTT
CDR3: CASSLEGRDTEAFF

length: 12
D: TRBD1
V: TRBV30
J: TRBJ2-7
size: .
DNA: TGTGCCACAAAGGGACAGGCCTACGAGCAGTACTTC
CDR3: CATKGQAYEQYF

length: 12
D: .
V: TRBV7-9
J: TRBJ2-2
size: .
DNA: TGTGCCAGCAGCCGGGGAGCCGGGGAGCTGTTTTTT
CDR3: CASSRGAGELFF

length: 18
D: TRBD1
V: TRBV15
J: TRBJ1-1
size: .
DNA: TGTGCCACCAGCAGAAGGGGGGGAACAGGGGCCATGAACACTGAAGCTTTCTTT
CDR3: CATSRRGGTGAMNTEAFF

length: 14
D: .
V: TRBV27
J: TRBJ1-2
size: .
DNA: TGTGCCAGCAGTTTACGAGGTACGAACAATGGCTACACCTTC
CDR3: CASSLRGTNNGYTF

length: 12
D: .
V: TRBV10-2
J: TRBJ2-7
size: few
DNA: TGCGCCAGCAGTCTGAGATCGGGTGAGCAGTACTTC
CDR3: CASSLRSGEQYF

length: 13
D: .
V: TRBV5-8
J: TRBJ1-5
size: once
DNA: TGTGCCAGCAGCCGGACCGGGAATCAGCCCCAGCATTTT
CDR3: CASSRTGNQPQHF

length: 15
D: TRBD2
V: TRBV30
J: TRBJ2-1
size: .
DNA: TGTGCCTGGAGTGTACACCTAGCGGCTGGGGGTGAGCAGTTCTTC
CDR3: CAWSVHLAAGGEQFF

length: 13
D: .
V: TRBV28
J: TRBJ1-1
size: .
DNA: TGTGCCAGCAGTCCTCCAAGTATGGCTGAAGCTTTCTTT
CDR3: CASSPPSMAEAFF

length: 11
D: .
V: TRBV28
J: TRBJ2-7
size: .
DNA: TGTGCCAGCAGTTTACTGGCACAGCAGTACTTC
CDR3: CASSLLAQQYF

length: 14
D: TRBD2
V: TRBV19
J: TRBJ2-7
size: .
DNA: TGTGCCAGTAGTATGGCGGGAGTTACCTACGAGCAGTACTTC
CDR3: CASSMAGVTYEQYF

length: 12
D: .
V: TRBV28
J: TRBJ2-7
size: .
DNA: TGTGCCAGCAGGCCCAGCTCCTACGAGCAGTACTTC
CDR3: CASRPSSYEQYF

length: 15
D: TRBD2
V: TRBV7-2
J: TRBJ2-7
size: .
DNA: TGTGCCAGCAGCTCGTTTAGCGGGAGGTCCTACGAGCAGTACTTC
CDR3: CASSSFSGRSYEQYF

length: 12
D: .
V: TRBV6-1
J: TRBJ1-2
size: .
DNA: TGTGCCAGCAATGAGGAGGGGAGAGGCTACACCTTC
CDR3: CASNEEGRGYTF

length: 14
D: .
V: TRBV28
J: TRBJ1-4
size: .
DNA: TGTGCCAGCAATCCCGTAGCAACTAATGAAAAACTGTTTTTT
CDR3: CASNPVATNEKLFF

length: 11
D: .
V: TRBV11-3
J: TRBJ2-7
size: .
DNA: TGTGCCAGCAGCTTAGTCCACGAGCAGTACTTC
CDR3: CASSLVHEQYF

length: 18
D: TRBD2
V: TRBV15
J: TRBJ2-1
size: once
DNA: TGTGCCACCAGCAGAACTAATAGGAGGACTAGACCCCACAATGAGCAGTTCTTC
CDR3: CATSRTNRRTRPHNEQFF

length: 14
D: .
V: TRBV19
J: TRBJ1-1
size: .
DNA: TGTGCCAGTTGTAAGCAAGATGGAAACACTGAAGCTTTCTTT
CDR3: CASCKQDGNTEAFF

length: 15
D: .
V: TRBV27
J: TRBJ2-1
size: .
DNA: TGTGCCAGCGCTTTGAGGAGGGGAAGCTACAATGAGCAGTTCTTC
CDR3: CASALRRGSYNEQFF

length: 16
D: .
V: TRBV7-9
J: TRBJ2-3
size: once
DNA: TGTGCCAGCAGCTTAGGTGTCCAGGGTCGCACAGATACGCAGTATTTT
CDR3: CASSLGVQGRTDTQYF

length: 16
D: .
V: TRBV28
J: TRBJ2-2
size: .
DNA: TGTGCCAGCAGTTTAGCAGGACTTACGAACACCGGGGAGCTGTTTTTT
CDR3: CASSLAGLTNTGELFF

length: 15
D: .
V: TRBV19
J: TRBJ1-2
size: .
DNA: TGTGCCAGTAGTATTGTTGGCCGCCCAAACTATGGCTACACCTTC
CDR3: CASSIVGRPNYGYTF

length: 14
D: TRBD1
V: TRBV5-1
J: TRBJ2-7
size: .
DNA: TGCGCCAGCAGCAGTACTCAGGGGGCCTACGAGCAGTACTTC
CDR3: CASSSTQGAYEQYF

length: 15
D: .
V: TRBV5-5
J: TRBJ2-3
size: .
DNA: TGTGCCAGCAGCTTGTTAGCGTCTAGCACAGATACGCAGTATTTT
CDR3: CASSLLASSTDTQYF

length: 15
D: TRBD1
V: TRBV4-1
J: TRBJ1-2
size: once
DNA: TGCGCCAGCAGCCACCCCTCGACAGGGTTTAAAGGCTACACCTTC
CDR3: CASSHPSTGFKGYTF

length: 13
D: .
V: TRBV29-1
J: TRBJ1-2
size: once
DNA: TGCAGCGTTGAAGTTAAGGGGAGGTATGGCTACACCTTC
CDR3: CSVEVKGRYGYTF

length: 12
D: .
V: TRBV7-2
J: TRBJ1-2
size: .
DNA: TGTGCCAGCAGCTTAGCGGGCGTTGGCTACACCTTC
CDR3: CASSLAGVGYTF

length: 18
D: TRBD1
V: TRBV19
J: TRBJ1-2
size: once
DNA: TGTGCCAGTAGTACCCGCGACAGGGCCTCGACATTTAACTATGGCTACACCTTC
CDR3: CASSTRDRASTFNYGYTF

length: 15
D: TRBD1
V: TRBV7-8
J: TRBJ1-3
size: .
DNA: TGTGCCAGCAGCTTATCTGGACAGGGCGGAAACACCATATATTTT
CDR3: CASSLSGQGGNTIYF

length: 15
D: TRBD1
V: TRBV28
J: TRBJ1-4
size: .
DNA: TGTGCCAGCAGTTTAAGCACAGGGGTTGTTGAAAAACTGTTTTTT
CDR3: CASSLSTGVVEKLFF

length: 13
D: TRBD1
V: TRBV10-3
J: TRBJ1-1
size: .
DNA: TGTGCCATCAGCGGACAGGGTACGACTGAAGCTTTCTTT
CDR3: CAISGQGTTEAFF

length: 15
D: .
V: TRBV14
J: TRBJ2-2
size: .
DNA: TGTGCCAGCAGCCGGCTAACAGGGAACACCGGGGAGCTGTTTTTT
CDR3: CASSRLTGNTGELFF

length: 14
D: TRBD1
V: TRBV7-9
J: TRBJ2-2
size: once
DNA: TGTGCCAGCAGCTCCGTTTACAGGGGCGGGGAGCTGTTTTTT
CDR3: CASSSVYRGGELFF

length: 15
D: .
V: TRBV6-6
J: TRBJ2-5
size: .
DNA: TGTGCCAGCAGTTACTCTTCAGCGTACCAAGAGACCCAGTACTTC
CDR3: CASSYSSAYQETQYF

length: 14
D: TRBD1
V: TRBV5-8
J: TRBJ1-4
size: .
DNA: TGTGCCAGCAGCCCGGGACAGGGCCTTGAAAAACTGTTTTTT
CDR3: CASSPGQGLEKLFF

length: 12
D: TRBD1
V: TRBV7-9
J: TRBJ2-7
size: .
DNA: TGTGCCAGCAGCTTGGAACAGGGGGCCCTGCGCTTC
CDR3: CASSLEQGALRF

length: 17
D: .
V: TRBV7-2
J: TRBJ2-6
size: few
DNA: TGTGCCAGCAGCTTAGAGGTCAGGTCGGCTGGGGCCAACGTCCTGACTTTC
CDR3: CASSLEVRSAGANVLTF

length: 12
D: .
V: TRBV28
J: TRBJ2-7
size: .
DNA: TGTGCCAGCAGTTTCTCATCCTACGAGCAGTACTTC
CDR3: CASSFSSYEQYF

length: 15
D: TRBD1
V: TRBV29-1
J: TRBJ2-3
size: .
DNA: TGCAGCGTCGAGTCTGGGACAGGACACACAGATACGCAGTATTTT
CDR3: CSVESGTGHTDTQYF

length: 17
D: TRBD1
V: TRBV13
J: TRBJ2-3
size: .
DNA: TGTGCCAGCAGCCCCCAGAACAGGGGGCGCAGCACAGATACGCAGTATTTT
CDR3: CASSPQNRGRSTDTQYF